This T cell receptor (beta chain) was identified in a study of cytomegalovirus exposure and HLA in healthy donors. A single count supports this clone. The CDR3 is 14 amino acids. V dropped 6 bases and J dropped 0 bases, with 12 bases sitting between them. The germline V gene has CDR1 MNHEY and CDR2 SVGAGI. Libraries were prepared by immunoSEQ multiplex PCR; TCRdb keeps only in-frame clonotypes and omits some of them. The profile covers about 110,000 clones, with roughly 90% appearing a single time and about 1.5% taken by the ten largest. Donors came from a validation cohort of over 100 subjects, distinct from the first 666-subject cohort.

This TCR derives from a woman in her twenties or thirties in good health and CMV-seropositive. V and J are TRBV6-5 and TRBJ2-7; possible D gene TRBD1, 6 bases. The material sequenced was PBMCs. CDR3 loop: CASRATGSSYEQYF. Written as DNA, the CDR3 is TGTGCCAGCAGGGCCACAGGGAGCTCCTACGAGCAGTACTTC.